Each of the 32 T cell receptor beta chains below was sequenced from the same sample in a study of blood T cells in healthy people across ages. A second PCR, run for roughly 7 to 11 cycles, used a sample-barcoded 5' primer plus a J-beta primer mix. MiXCR, applied by TCRdb to the 5' RACE reads, yields one record per CDR3 protein. The repertoire holds fewer than 2,000,000 distinct CDR3 sequences, with roughly 32% as singletons. The material sequenced was blood. Source of these receptors: a woman in her twenties or thirties in good health.

This clonotype appeared a few times. This chain connects TRBV5-1 to TRBJ1-2; tentative D call: TRBD1 (6 bases). Trimming took off 0 bases at V and 7 bases at J, with 13 bases between the two ends. Looked up from germline, CDR1 is SGHRS and CDR2 is YFSETQ. The CDR3 runs to 14 residues. The CDR3 region is CASSLAGENSGYTF. CDR3 bases: TGCGCCAGCAGCTTGGCAGGGGAAAATAGTGGCTACACCTTC.

This clonotype appeared a few times. The rearrangement uses TRBV7-3 and TRBJ2-1, with D hard to call. Germline V gene lookup returns CDR1 SGHTA and CDR2 FQGTGA. The CDR3 extends over 16 amino acids. V lost 5 bases and J lost 0, with 14 bases in between. The CDR3 region is CASSLHAPYSYNEQFF. The CDR3 DNA sequence: TGTGCCAGCAGCCTCCACGCCCCGTACTCCTACAATGAGCAGTTCTTC.

This clonotype was counted a few times. The J gene is TRBJ1-5, the V gene TRBV5-1; D is uncertain. In germline, CDR1 is SGHRS, CDR2 YFSETQ. The ends were cut back, 4 bases at V and 4 bases at J, with 9 bases in the middle. There are 13 residues in the CDR3. CDR3 sequence reads: CASSKTGNQPQHF. In DNA form, the CDR3 reads TGCGCCAGCAGCAAAACCGGGAATCAGCCCCAGCATTTT.

This chain joins TRBV5-1 and TRBJ1-5; no definite D call. There are 17 residues in the CDR3. Germline V gene data show CDR1 as SGHRS and CDR2 as YFSETQ. Trimming took off 4 bases at V and 1 base at J, with 18 bases between the two ends. This CDR3 is CASSPTRGWESNQPQHF. The CDR3, as DNA: TGCGCCAGCAGCCCCACCCGGGGATGGGAAAGCAATCAGCCCCAGCATTTT.

This clonotype was seen only a few times. J is TRBJ2-1 and V is TRBV7-9; 10 bases align to TRBD2. In germline, CDR1 is SEHNR, CDR2 FQNEAQ (reference sequence). The trim removed 5 bases at V and 3 bases at J, leaving 10 bases unmatched. The CDR3 consists of 17 residues. Here the CDR3 reads CASSPLGGTSVYNEQFF. CDR3 DNA: TGTGCCAGCAGCCCGCTCGGAGGGACTAGCGTCTACAATGAGCAGTTCTTC.

This clonotype was detected only a few times. The chain combines TRBV28 with TRBJ2-5; 11 bases align to TRBD2. The CDR3 covers 17 residues. V shed 1 base and J 4 bases; nucleotides not matched to a gene: 8. Per the germline V gene, CDR1 is MDHEN and CDR2 is SYDVKM. CDR3 bases: TGTGCCAGCAGTTTATCGACTAGCGGGATGTCATCAGAGACCCAGTACTTC. This translates into CASSLSTSGMSSETQYF.

Only a few counts were recorded for this clonotype. The chain recombines TRBV6-5 with TRBJ2-5; no definite D call. V gave up 0 bases and J gave up 5 bases, with 10 bases separating them. CDR1 MNHEY and CDR2 SVGAGI come from the germline V gene. The CDR3 is 14 amino acids. The CDR3 protein is CASSYSSMGETQYF. The CDR3 coding sequence is TGTGCCAGCAGTTACTCTTCGATGGGTGAGACCCAGTACTTC.

The chain recombines TRBV14 with TRBJ2-7, with D perhaps TRBD1 (5 bases). Germline CDR1 is SGHDN and CDR2 is FVKESK. This CDR3 region has 16 residues. The ends were cut back, 3 bases at V and 5 bases at J, with 20 bases in the middle. The CDR3 region is CASSHWTRGKRDEQYF. In DNA form, the CDR3 reads TGTGCCAGCAGCCACTGGACAAGGGGAAAAAGGGACGAGCAGTACTTC. The whole variable domain, remainder taken from reference TRBV14 and TRBJ2-7, is EAGVTQFPSHSVIEKGQTVTLRCDPISGHDNLYWYRRVMGKEIKFLLHFVKESKQDESGMPNNRFLAERTGGTYSTLKVQPAELEDSGVYFCASSHWTRGKRDEQYFGPGTRLTVT.

The rearrangement uses TRBV11-2 and TRBJ2-7; D is possibly TRBD1 (8 bases). With 0 bases removed from V and 3 bases from J, the gap between germline ends came to 12 bases. Germline loops: CDR1 SGHAT, CDR2 FQNNGV. The CDR3 totals 15 residues. Here the CDR3 reads CASSLEDRDYYEQYF. In nucleotides, the CDR3 is TGTGCCAGCAGCTTAGAGGACAGGGACTACTACGAGCAGTACTTC.

This clonotype was counted once. This rearrangement joins TRBV12-3 or TRBV12-4 to TRBJ1-5; D is ambiguous. This CDR3 spans 15 amino acids. The V gene lost 3 bases and the J gene lost 6 bases, with 15 bases spanning the gap. The CDR3 loop is CASSFTQHGIQPQHF. CDR3 DNA sequence: TGTGCCAGCAGTTTCACGCAACATGGGATTCAGCCCCAGCATTTT.

V usage is TRBV11-3 and J usage is TRBJ1-2, with 7 nucleotides matching TRBD1. Trimming cost V 5 bases and J 5 bases; bases outside gene matches: 8. Germline CDR1 SGHNT, CDR2 YENEEA. CDR3 size: 14 residues. The DNA for the CDR3 is TGTGCCAGCAGCCACCAGGGGGGCGGGTATGGCTACACCTTC. Amino acids: CASSHQGGGYGYTF.

This clonotype was seen once. V is TRBV20-1 and J is TRBJ2-7, with a possible D match to TRBD1 (6 bases). Germline V lookup: CDR1 DFQATT, CDR2 SNEGSKA (reference sequence). The CDR3 runs to 13 residues. V was shortened by 5 bases and J by 2 bases, with 13 bases between the two germline ends. The CDR3 nucleotides are TGCAGTGCTGCTCACAGGGACCCCTACGAGCAGTACTTC. Amino acid sequence: CSAAHRDPYEQYF.

The chain employs TRBV6-5 and TRBJ2-7; tentatively, D is TRBD1 or TRBD2 (5 bases each). The ends were cut back, 6 bases at V and 7 bases at J, with 19 bases in the middle. CDR3 length equals 14 residues. From germline, CDR1 is MNHEY and CDR2 SVGAGI. The CDR3 nucleotides read TGTGCCAGCAGATCCGGGACCTCGAGACGGGAGCAGTACTTC. Amino acid sequence: CASRSGTSRREQYF.

This rearrangement joins TRBV7-8 to TRBJ1-5; 7 nucleotides align to TRBD1. The V segment lost 3 bases and the J segment 4 bases; nucleotides outside the gene matches: 6. The CDR3 totals 15 residues. Germline assignment: CDR1 SGHVS and CDR2 FQNEAQ. The chain's CDR3 is CASSFLDRRNQPQHF. The CDR3 DNA reads TGTGCCAGCAGCTTTTTGGACAGGCGAAATCAGCCCCAGCATTTT. The entire variable domain, with the rest obtained from reference TRBV7-8 and TRBJ1-5, is as follows: GAGVSQSPRYKVAKRGQDVALRCDPISGHVSLFWYQQALGQGPEFLTYFQNEAQLDKSGLPSDRFFAERPEGSVSTLKIQRTQQEDSAVYLCASSFLDRRNQPQHFGDGTRLSIL.

This clonotype was seen only a few times. The chain joins TRBV11-2 to TRBJ2-3; D perhaps matches TRBD1 (7 bases). The CDR3 has 14 residues. Trimming stripped 5 bases from V and 6 bases from J, with 15 bases between. CDR1 SGHAT and CDR2 FQNNGV come from the germline V gene. In DNA form, the CDR3 reads TGTGCCAGCAGCCCTCAGGGGGGCCAGGATACGCAGTATTTT. Protein: CASSPQGGQDTQYF. The whole variable domain, filled in from reference TRBV11-2 and TRBJ2-3, reads EAGVAQSPRYKIIEKRQSVAFWCNPISGHATLYWYQQILGQGPKLLIQFQNNGVVDDSQLPKDRFSAERLKGVDSTLKIQPAKLEDSAVYLCASSPQGGQDTQYFGPGTRLTVL.

The chain employs TRBV5-1 and TRBJ2-5; D uncertain. The V gene's germline CDR1 is SGHRS and CDR2 YFSETQ. This CDR3 has 16 residues. Trimming pared 0 bases from V and 2 bases from J, leaving 14 bases between. CDR3 sequence (DNA): TGCGCCAGCAGCTTGGGTAGCCGATCAGGTCAAGAGACCCAGTACTTC. It yields the protein CASSLGSRSGQETQYF. The complete variable domain, with remaining parts taken from reference TRBV5-1 and TRBJ2-5, reads KAGVTQTPRYLIKTRGQQVTLSCSPISGHRSVSWYQQTPGQGLQFLFEYFSETQRNKGNFPGRFSGRQFSNSRSEMNVSTLELGDSALYLCASSLGSRSGQETQYFGPGTRLLVL.

This chain connects TRBV25-1 to TRBJ1-5; D not certain. This CDR3 is 16 amino acids long. Germline assignment: CDR1 MGHDK and CDR2 SYGVNS. Trimming left V 0 bases short and J 7 bases short, with 16 bases between. CDR3 coding DNA: TGTGCCAGCAGTGAATACGGGGTAGGGTTCAACCAGCCCCAGCATTTT. As protein: CASSEYGVGFNQPQHF.

About this clonotype: A much bigger clone sits one base away, suggesting this may be a read error. The rearrangement uses TRBV29-1 and TRBJ2-7; 9 positions agree with TRBD1. Losses at the gene ends were 4 bases for V and 12 bases for J; bases not matched to a gene: 16. The CDR3 length is 14 residues. CDR1 and CDR2 from the germline V gene are SQVTM and ANQGSEA. Written as DNA, the CDR3 is TGCAGCGTTGTCGTAACAGGGGGCGATCTGCAGCGGTACTTC. It is translated as CSVVVTGGDLQRYF.

CDR3 sequence: CASNFFHTQETQYF. The CDR3 region has the DNA TGCGCCAGCAACTTCTTTCATACACAAGAGACCCAGTACTTC. J is TRBJ2-5 and V is TRBV5-1, with no clear D. The CDR3 runs 14 residues. V was cut by 6 bases and J by 2 bases, with 14 bases left in between. In germline, CDR1 is SGHRS, CDR2 YFSETQ.

This clonotype was observed a handful of times. The chain joins TRBV20-1 to TRBJ2-1, with D possibly TRBD2 on 6 matching bases. The CDR3 has 20 residues. CDR1 is DFQATT, CDR2 SNEGSKA, per germline (reference sequence). Trimming left V 0 bases short and J 4 bases short, with 28 bases between. In DNA, the CDR3 is TGCAGTGCTAGAGATTATGGTGCTCCATGGGGGGAGCGACCATACAATGAGCAGTTCTTC. Protein sequence: CSARDYGAPWGERPYNEQFF.

This clonotype has only a few counts. The rearrangement uses TRBV11-3 and TRBJ2-5; D is possibly TRBD1 (6 bases). TRBJ2-7 explains the end of the DNA better; the J call may be wrong. CDR3 length: 17 amino acids. The germline V gene has CDR1 SGHNT and CDR2 YENEEA. Here the CDR3 DNA reads TGTGCCAGCAGCTCCCTCGGCAGGGGCCCCAGGGGATGCGAGCAGTACTTC. It specifies CASSSLGRGPRGCEQYF.

There are a few counts of this clonotype. This chain uses TRBV6-5 with TRBJ2-1; perhaps TRBD2 as D (6 bases). V was pared by 2 bases and J by 4 bases, with 12 bases between. CDR3 length: 15 residues. The germline CDR1 and CDR2 sequences are MNHEY and SVGAGI. The CDR3 is CASSYGDGRYNEQFF. The CDR3 nucleotides read TGTGCCAGCAGTTACGGAGACGGGAGATACAATGAGCAGTTCTTC.

The V gene is TRBV9, the J gene TRBJ2-7; D gene ambiguous. Trimming removed 2 bases at V and 4 bases at J, with 7 bases between. The CDR3 covers 12 residues. Germline V gene sequence: CDR1 SGDLS, CDR2 YYNGEE. The CDR3 loop is CASSVPTYEQYF. CDR3 sequence (DNA): TGTGCCAGCAGCGTCCCCACTTACGAGCAGTACTTC.

This clonotype occurred a few times. The rearrangement joins TRBV27 to TRBJ1-4; D is perhaps TRBD1 (6 bases). There are 16 residues in the CDR3. Germline values: CDR1 MNHEY, CDR2 SMNVEV (reference sequence). Trimming took 0 bases from V and 8 from J, leaving 16 bases between them. This CDR3 is CASSLSKAGAGEKLFF. CDR3 DNA: TGTGCCAGCAGTTTATCGAAGGCAGGGGCCGGGGAAAAACTGTTTTTT.

On this clonotype: The germline gene is not matched at one end of the junction; a read error may be the cause. The CDR3 sequence: CANSAGEGSSYEQYF. The CDR3 DNA reads TGCGCCAACAGCGCGGGCGAGGGGAGCTCCTACGAGCAGTACTTC. The rearrangement joins TRBV5-1 to TRBJ2-7; possibly TRBD1 or TRBD2 for D (5 bases each). The germline CDR1 and CDR2 sequences are SGHRS and YFSETQ. The CDR3 consists of 15 residues.

For this clonotype: A clone one base away is much larger, so this may be a read error. The rearrangement links TRBV27 to TRBJ1-1; 9 positions match TRBD1. There are 19 residues in the CDR3. Looked up from germline, CDR1 is MNHEY and CDR2 is SMNVEV (reference sequence). The CDR3, as DNA: TGTGCCAGCAGTTACTCACCACCCGGGACAGGGCTGCTGAACACTGAAGTTTTCTTT. Amino acid sequence: CASSYSPPGTGLLNTEVFF.

The chain carries TRBV20-1 and TRBJ2-1, with TRBD2 as a possible D gene (7 bases). CDR1 and CDR2 (germline): DFQATT, SNEGSKA (reference sequence). CDR3 length: 13 residues. Trimming removed 6 bases from V and 9 bases from J, with 18 bases in between. CDR3 region: CSASQGLAAEQFF. DNA for the CDR3: TGCAGTGCCTCCCAGGGGCTAGCGGCTGAGCAGTTCTTC.

This clonotype has ten or more counts. This sequence joins TRBV4-1 and TRBJ1-5; tentatively, D is TRBD1 (6 bases). The CDR3 covers 16 residues. CDR1 and CDR2 (germline): MGHRA, YSYEKL. Trimming left V 6 bases short and J 6 bases short, with 21 bases between. The CDR3 sequence is CASSPQFGGASQPQHF. The CDR3 nucleotides read TGCGCCAGCAGTCCTCAGTTTGGGGGGGCATCTCAGCCCCAGCATTTT.

This clonotype was detected only a few times. The V call is TRBV3-1, the J call TRBJ2-5; D ambiguous. Germline CDR1 LGHDT, CDR2 YNNKEL (reference sequence). Trimming took 1 base from V and 11 from J, leaving 14 bases between them. CDR3 length: 13 amino acids. Written as DNA, the CDR3 is TGTGCCAGCAGCCAAGGGTGGAGTGAAGAGCAGTACTTC. It translates to CASSQGWSEEQYF.

The table lists this clonotype with a few counts. This rearrangement joins TRBV28 to TRBJ2-5; D possibly corresponds to TRBD1 (6 bases). Germline V gene data show CDR1 as MDHEN and CDR2 as SYDVKM. V was cut by 7 bases and J by 0 bases, with 15 bases left in between. This CDR3 comprises 15 residues. The DNA for the CDR3 is TGTGCCAGCAAGGTACAGGGACCGTACCAAGAGACCCAGTACTTC. Protein product: CASKVQGPYQETQYF.

The chain joins TRBV20-1 to TRBJ1-5; 7 bases map to TRBD1. In germline, CDR1 is DFQATT, CDR2 SNEGSKA (reference sequence). The CDR3 runs 15 residues. V shed 5 bases and J 2 bases; nucleotides not matched to a gene: 9. The CDR3 is CSAPPTGEGNQPQHF. Here the CDR3 DNA reads TGCAGTGCTCCGCCAACAGGGGAAGGCAATCAGCCCCAGCATTTT.

This chain joins TRBV7-9 and TRBJ2-5; weak D call: TRBD2 (5 bases). Trimming removed 3 bases from V and 5 bases from J, with 16 bases in between. In germline, CDR1 is SEHNR, CDR2 FQNEAQ (reference sequence). The CDR3 sequence is 15 residues long. The CDR3 reads CASSFGPGRVETQYF. The CDR3 DNA follows: TGTGCCAGCAGCTTCGGTCCGGGAAGGGTGGAGACCCAGTACTTC.